A selection of T cell receptor beta chains follows, all from one sample in a study of blood T cell repertoires in COVID-19. The method was immunoSEQ multiplex PCR; TCRdb's version includes in-frame clones alone and lacks a portion of them. The sample has more than 200,000 clones, roughly 84% seen once. Sequencing was performed on peripheral blood. These receptors all come from a man aged 60-69 years with acute or convalescent COVID-19. The CDR3 runs from the conserved cysteine through the conserved F or W. Each record gives: V gene, J gene, CDR3 protein.

>TRBV28|TRBJ2-1
CASSLGGASGNNEQFF
>TRBV19|TRBJ2-5
CASSMAPGRGKETQYF
>TRBV7-9|TRBJ1-3
CASSIDRASSGNTIYF
>TRBV5-1|TRBJ2-5
CASSLILETQYF
>TRBV24-1|TRBJ2-3
CATSDPTAGGTDTQYF
>TRBV27|TRBJ1-1
CATLWGVDACTEAFF
>TRBV9|TRBJ2-2
CASSVLTGELFF
>TRBV7-3|TRBJ2-3
CASSPRGGIDTQYF
>TRBV7-9|TRBJ2-7
CASSLWQNPGVTSYEQYF
>TRBV7-9|TRBJ2-7
CASSPRGGLPFYEQYF
>TRBV7-9|TRBJ2-3
CASSLGSGADTQYF
>TRBV30|TRBJ2-1
CAWTGDYLSYNEQFF
>TRBV6-4|TRBJ1-2
CASRAGAADGYTF
>TRBV6-1|TRBJ2-3
CASSEQGIDTQYF
>TRBV7-9|TRBJ2-1
CASSLFTSNEQFF
>TRBV19|TRBJ1-2
CASSMTGPYGYTF
>TRBV9|TRBJ1-6
CASSVWERNSPLHF
>TRBV27|TRBJ2-7
CASKPGQLYDEQYF
>TRBV7-2|TRBJ2-2
CASSSTGNTGELFF
>TRBV5-8|TRBJ1-2
CASSLGYSGPSKGYTF
>TRBV30|TRBJ2-2
CAWSSVRGELFF
>TRBV7-8|TRBJ2-7
CASSLLAATFYEQYF
>TRBV4-1|TRBJ2-7
CASSLAGEQYF
>TRBV5-4|TRBJ2-2
CASSSGGTSRPGELFF
>TRBV5-4|TRBJ2-5
CASSATSGGAEETQYF
>TRBV6-5|TRBJ2-2
CASRQKRGAAGELFF
>TRBV6-5|TRBJ2-7
CASSYKGKGSYEQYF
>TRBV2|TRBJ1-1
CASSEREGRYTEAFF
>TRBV6-4|TRBJ2-1
CASSGLAGGNEQFF
>TRBV19|TRBJ1-2
CASSPPGQNYGYTF
>TRBV19|TRBJ2-5
CASSIFFGTEQETQYF
>TRBV27|TRBJ2-1
CATLDWDTKRGEQFF
>TRBV5-6|TRBJ2-3
CASSRIQRAHTDTQYF
>TRBV2|TRBJ2-1
CASSPLYNEQFF
>TRBV19|TRBJ2-3
CASSRTSGGFADTQYF
>TRBV28|TRBJ2-5
CASSLWGKSGSWETQYF
>TRBV7-8|TRBJ1-5
CASSSDRADSQPQHF
>TRBV25-1|TRBJ2-7
CASSEPGHSYEQYF
>TRBV7-2|TRBJ2-5
CASSLRGLAETQYF
>TRBV6-5|TRBJ2-1
CASSRRAGYNEQFF
>TRBV2|TRBJ2-7
CASTDPRDTSWYF
>TRBV14|TRBJ1-2
CASSQSGTGGYGYTF
>TRBV29-1|TRBJ2-7
CSVALGFEQYF
>TRBV10-3|TRBJ1-1
CAISEPGQVNTEAFF
>TRBV2|TRBJ2-4
CASSVAAVNRGNIQYF
>TRBV20-1|TRBJ2-1
CSASASGTSGLHSSYNEQFF
>TRBV10-3|TRBJ1-1
CAISDMRNTEAFF
>TRBV30|TRBJ2-2
CAWNVQGGGELFF
>TRBV18|TRBJ2-1
CASSPNLAGGGEQFF
>TRBV30|TRBJ2-4
CAWSERGLAKNIQYF
>TRBV9|TRBJ1-6
CASSGDRGNSPLHF
>TRBV24-1|TRBJ2-3
CATSDRTGTSGGESSTDTQYF
>TRBV6-1|TRBJ2-5
CASSERGTSGGTKKETQYF
>TRBV5-5|TRBJ1-2
CASSQDRDRGLGAGYTF
>TRBV4-1|TRBJ1-1
CASSLGSEAFF